These T cell receptor beta chains were read from a single sample in a study. A single record per CDR3 protein comes from TCRdb applying MiXCR to the 5' RACE reads. The sample shows under 45,000 distinct CDR3 sequences, about 30% of them seen only once. Sequencing input: tumor-infiltrating memory CD4+ T cells sorted from the breast tumor. These receptors were collected from a female donor with breast cancer. Each CDR3 is given with its conserved first and last residue. Fields, in order: clone size, J gene, D gene, V gene, CDR3 protein, CDR3 DNA. A D gene is named only where the DNA matches it firmly. Expanded clones are given a class, and other clones once, few, many or no size at all.

few TRBJ2-7 NA TRBV7-9 CASSLGRGTPRYEQYF TGTGCCAGCAGCTTAGGTCGGGGGACTCCACGCTACGAGCAGTACTTC
NA TRBJ2-6 NA TRBV20-1 CSARDPRGYGANVLTF TGCAGTGCTAGAGATCCCAGGGGTTATGGGGCCAACGTCCTGACTTTC
NA TRBJ2-5 NA TRBV4-1 CASSQEALARGEQETQYF TGCGCCAGCAGCCAAGAGGCACTAGCAAGGGGGGAACAAGAGACCCAGTACTTC
NA TRBJ1-1 TRBD1 TRBV20-1 CSAPTRDRLNTEAFF TGCAGTGCACCGACCCGGGACAGGCTGAACACTGAAGCTTTCTTT
few TRBJ1-1 NA TRBV5-1 CASPHNRLGEAFF TGCGCCAGCCCCCACAACCGATTGGGCGAAGCTTTCTTT
many TRBJ2-3 NA TRBV15 CATSGAGLGSTDTQYF TGTGCCACCAGCGGGGCCGGATTGGGGAGCACAGATACGCAGTATTTT
NA TRBJ2-3 TRBD2 TRBV28 CASTSGGLAGGSTDTQYF TGTGCCAGCACCTCGGGGGGACTAGCGGGAGGGAGCACAGATACGCAGTATTTT
NA TRBJ1-4 TRBD1 TRBV5-1 CASSTTQGAGEKLFF TGCGCCAGCAGCACGACACAGGGGGCGGGTGAAAAACTGTTTTTT
NA TRBJ1-1 TRBD1 TRBV9 CASSETTGRAEAFF TGTGCCAGCAGCGAGACGACAGGGAGGGCTGAAGCTTTCTTT
many TRBJ1-5 NA TRBV29-1 CSVGGGNQPQHF TGCAGCGTTGGTGGTGGCAATCAGCCCCAGCATTTT
NA TRBJ2-2 NA TRBV9 CASSVQPDASGELFF TGTGCCAGCAGCGTCCAGCCTGATGCCTCCGGGGAGCTGTTTTTT
NA TRBJ2-5 NA TRBV5-1 CASSSWEEETQYF TGCGCCAGCAGCTCGTGGGAGGAGGAGACCCAGTACTTC
few TRBJ2-1 TRBD1 TRBV24-1 CATSDSRGPAYNEQFF TGTGCCACCAGTGATTCCAGGGGGCCGGCCTACAATGAGCAGTTCTTC
many TRBJ2-2 NA TRBV1 CTSSQAPGLLNTGELFF TGCACCAGCAGCCAAGCTCCGGGACTCCTCAACACCGGGGAGCTGTTTTTT
NA TRBJ2-4 NA TRBV15 CATRPGNSLNIQYF TGTGCCACCAGGCCGGGAAACTCTTTAAACATTCAGTACTTC
many TRBJ2-4 TRBD1 TRBV4-1 CASSQDSTGGNIQYF TGCGCCAGCAGCCAAGATTCCACAGGGGGAAACATTCAGTACTTC
NA TRBJ2-7 NA TRBV12-3/TRBV12-4 CASSRLVYEQYF TGTGCCAGCAGCCGACTAGTCTACGAGCAGTACTTC
few TRBJ2-5 NA TRBV20-1 CSEVTVRQQETQYF TGCAGTGAAGTAACCGTCCGCCAACAAGAGACCCAGTACTTC
few TRBJ2-3 TRBD2 TRBV6-6 CASSYSAGTSGRALTDTQYF TGTGCCAGCAGTTACTCGGCGGGGACTAGCGGGAGGGCCCTCACAGATACGCAGTATTTT
few TRBJ2-7 NA TRBV7-3 CASSSGSSEQYF TGTGCCAGCAGCTCAGGGTCGAGCGAGCAGTACTTC
NA TRBJ2-3 TRBD1 TRBV20-1 CSAPRGLATQYF TGCAGTGCTCCGAGGGGGCTAGCTACGCAGTATTTT
NA TRBJ2-3 NA TRBV7-2 CASSLTWVADTQYF TGTGCCAGCAGCTTAACCTGGGTAGCCGATACGCAGTATTTT
NA TRBJ2-7 TRBD1 TRBV9 CASSVSGQGPTYEQYF TGTGCCAGCAGCGTATCCGGACAGGGACCCACCTACGAGCAGTACTTC
NA TRBJ1-5 NA TRBV12-3/TRBV12-4 CASSWSGDSNQPQHF TGTGCCAGCAGTTGGTCCGGGGATAGCAATCAGCCCCAGCATTTT
NA TRBJ1-2 NA TRBV20-1 CSLRAQRSNYGYTF TGCAGCCTCAGGGCCCAAAGATCCAACTATGGCTACACCTTC
many TRBJ2-3 TRBD1 TRBV5-1 CASSGTGSADTQYF TGCGCCAGCAGTGGGACAGGGTCGGCGGATACGCAGTATTTT
many TRBJ2-1 NA TRBV6-2/TRBV6-3 CASRDEDEQFF TGTGCCAGCAGGGACGAGGATGAGCAGTTCTTC
medium-sized TRBJ2-2 NA TRBV6-5 CASSYGDGGYTGELFF TGTGCCAGCAGTTACGGGGACGGGGGCTACACCGGGGAGCTGTTTTTT
many TRBJ1-6 TRBD1 TRBV20-1 CSARRQGGNSPLHF TGCAGTGCTCGCAGACAGGGGGGTAATTCACCCCTCCACTTT
few TRBJ2-5 TRBD2 TRBV12-3/TRBV12-4 CASSSSSGRAWETQYF TGTGCCAGCAGTTCATCTAGCGGGAGGGCCTGGGAGACCCAGTACTTC
NA TRBJ2-5 TRBD2 TRBV5-1 CASSRLGLAGGPKKETQYF TGCGCCAGCAGCCGATTAGGGCTAGCGGGGGGCCCAAAGAAAGAGACCCAGTACTTC
many TRBJ2-6 NA TRBV29-1 CSVEAASGANVLTF TGCAGCGTTGAGGCGGCCTCTGGGGCCAACGTCCTGACTTTC
many TRBJ2-2 NA TRBV7-7 CATSEGGNTGELFF TGTGCAACCTCGGAGGGAGGAAACACCGGGGAGCTGTTTTTT
few TRBJ1-1 NA TRBV5-1 CASSRVMNTEAFF TGCGCCAGCAGCCGGGTCATGAACACTGAAGCTTTCTTT
NA TRBJ1-2 NA TRBV5-1 CASKAPQSYGYTF TGCGCCAGCAAAGCCCCCCAGAGCTATGGCTACACCTTC
NA TRBJ2-5 NA TRBV30 CAWCRNGGAGETQYF TGTGCCTGGTGCCGCAATGGGGGGGCGGGAGAGACCCAGTACTTC
NA TRBJ2-7 TRBD2 TRBV6-2/TRBV6-3 CASKHLAASSYEQYF TGTGCCAGCAAACACCTAGCGGCAAGCTCCTACGAGCAGTACTTC
few TRBJ1-1 NA TRBV5-1 CASSDQGNSEAFF TGCGCCAGCAGCGATCAGGGAAATTCTGAAGCTTTCTTT
NA TRBJ2-7 TRBD1 TRBV7-9 CASSPATGESSYEQYF TGTGCCAGCAGCCCAGCGACAGGGGAAAGCTCCTACGAGCAGTACTTC
few TRBJ2-1 TRBD2 TRBV27 CASSWAGTRDEQFF TGTGCCAGCAGTTGGGCCGGGACTAGAGACGAGCAGTTCTTC
NA TRBJ2-3 TRBD1 TRBV24-1 CATSEAPGQGQDTQYF TGTGCCACCAGTGAGGCTCCGGGACAGGGACAAGATACGCAGTATTTT
NA TRBJ1-5 TRBD1 TRBV7-8 CASSLKGARNQPQHF TGTGCCAGCAGCTTAAAGGGGGCGCGCAATCAGCCCCAGCATTTT
NA TRBJ1-2 NA TRBV27 CASSPGPNYGYTF TGTGCCAGCAGTCCTGGACCCAACTATGGCTACACCTTC